The 14 T cell receptor beta chains listed next were all sequenced from one sample in a study of OX40 agonist ivuxolimab in advanced cancers. Some clones are missing from TCRdb's copy, which holds only in-frame ones; the method was immunoSEQ multiplex PCR. The data contain 55,000 to 70,000 clones, about 87% of them singletons. Sequenced here: CD4+ or CD8+ T cells sorted from blood, sampled in a trial of the OX40 agonist ivuxolimab. The receptors were gathered from an adult with an advanced solid tumor such as melanoma, head and neck, liver or kidney cancer.

CDR3 region: CASSLSGGGSSYNEQFF. DNA for the CDR3: TGTGCCAGCAGCTTAAGCGGGGGCGGGAGCTCCTACAATGAGCAGTTCTTC. V is TRBV7-3 and J is TRBJ2-1; TRBD2 is a possible D gene (7 bases). The CDR3 is 17 residues long. Germline V gives CDR1 SGHTA, CDR2 FQGTGA. Trimming took 1 base from V and 0 from J, leaving 13 bases between them.

A few counts support this clone. This chain uses TRBV4-3 with TRBJ2-3; 16 nucleotides agree with TRBD2. V lost 3 bases and J lost 0; bases outside the gene matches: 3. Germline CDR1 is LGHNA and CDR2 is YSLEER. This CDR3 has 18 residues. The CDR3 DNA reads as TGCGCCAGCAGCCAGGGGACTAGCGGGAGGGCTAGCACAGATACGCAGTATTTT. It specifies CASSQGTSGRASTDTQYF.

This chain joins TRBV4-3 and TRBJ1-2; 8 nucleotides line up with TRBD1. This CDR3 is built from 13 residues. From germline, CDR1 is LGHNA and CDR2 YSLEER. Germline trimming cut 4 bases from V and 8 bases from J; bases unmatched to any gene: 6. This CDR3 reads CASSRQGTGGYTF. The CDR3 coding sequence is TGCGCCAGCAGCCGACAGGGGACGGGCGGCTACACCTTC.

The chain employs TRBV4-3 and TRBJ1-2; D ambiguous. Germline CDR1 reads LGHNA; CDR2 reads YSLEER. Trimming took 2 bases from V and 4 from J, leaving 17 bases between them. CDR3 length equals 16 residues. The CDR3 region is CASSQFPRTSGYGYTF. CDR3 in DNA: TGCGCCAGCAGCCAATTTCCTCGGACCTCCGGCTATGGCTACACCTTC.

The chain has TRBV9 and TRBJ2-1; D call uncertain. The germline gives CDR1 SGDLS, CDR2 YYNGEE. The CDR3 runs 11 residues. V was shortened by 7 bases and J by 5 bases, with 7 bases between the two germline ends. This CDR3 is CASGEDNEQFF. The CDR3 region has the DNA TGTGCCAGCGGCGAGGACAATGAGCAGTTCTTC. Full variable domain (outside the CDR3, taken from reference TRBV9 and TRBJ2-1): DSGVTQTPKHLITATGQRVTLRCSPRSGDLSVYWYQQSLDQGLQFLIQYYNGEERAKGNILERFSAQQFPDLHSELNLSSLELGDSALYFCASGEDNEQFFGPGTRLTVL.

The chain recombines TRBV6-5 with TRBJ2-7; a weak D match, TRBD1 (5 bases). Germline CDR1 is MNHEY and CDR2 is SVGAGI. This CDR3 has 14 residues. Between the trimmed V and J ends, which lost 10 bases and 1 base, there was a span of 17 bases. CDR3 amino acids: CATLRWGSSYEQYF. In DNA, the CDR3 is TGTGCCACTTTACGTTGGGGCAGTTCCTACGAGCAGTACTTC.

The CDR3: CASSPAGTENIQYF. The CDR3 bases are TGTGCCAGCTCACCGGCCGGGACAGAAAACATTCAGTACTTC. V and J are TRBV18 and TRBJ2-4, with TRBD1 identical over 7 bases. Germline trimming cut 3 bases from V and 5 bases from J; bases unmatched to any gene: 4. CDR3 length: 14 amino acids. Germline CDR1 is KGHSH and CDR2 is LQKENI.

The rearrangement uses TRBV29-1 and TRBJ1-1, with D unresolved. There are 13 residues in the CDR3. Germline loops: CDR1 SQVTM, CDR2 ANQGSEA. The V gene lost 3 bases and the J gene lost 6 bases, with 14 bases spanning the gap. This chain's CDR3 is CSVDGPKAAEAFF. The CDR3 region has the DNA TGCAGCGTTGACGGCCCGAAGGCGGCTGAAGCTTTCTTT.

The rearrangement joins TRBV9 to TRBJ2-1; D not certain. The germline V gene has CDR1 SGDLS and CDR2 YYNGEE. Trimming cost V 0 bases and J 3 bases, with 13 bases left between them. This CDR3 is built from 16 residues. The CDR3 bases are TGTGCCAGCAGCGTAGGAGGCCGGGTGGGCTACAATGAGCAGTTCTTC. Translated, it gives CASSVGGRVGYNEQFF. Using reference TRBV9 and TRBJ2-1 for the parts outside the CDR3, the full variable domain is DSGVTQTPKHLITATGQRVTLRCSPRSGDLSVYWYQQSLDQGLQFLIQYYNGEERAKGNILERFSAQQFPDLHSELNLSSLELGDSALYFCASSVGGRVGYNEQFFGPGTRLTVL.

The genes are TRBV28 and TRBJ1-2, with a tentative D call TRBD1 (6 bases). Trimming took off 8 bases at V and 7 bases at J, with 23 bases between the two ends. This CDR3 has 15 amino acids. Germline assignment: CDR1 MDHEN and CDR2 SYDVKM. CDR3 coding DNA: TGTGCCAGCCAAAGGGGGGCCCAGGGACGGGGTGGCTACACCTTC. Translation gives CASQRGAQGRGGYTF.

The chain recombines TRBV28 with TRBJ2-7, with a weak D call TRBD2 (5 bases). The CDR3 covers 14 residues. The germline gives CDR1 MDHEN, CDR2 SYDVKM. The V and J ends lost 8 bases and 7 bases respectively, with 21 bases between them. CDR3 amino acids: CASGTGPSSGEQYF. The CDR3 coding sequence is TGTGCCAGCGGAACCGGGCCGTCCTCGGGGGAGCAGTACTTC.

The chain joins TRBV25-1 to TRBJ1-3; D gene unclear. The germline V gene has CDR1 MGHDK and CDR2 SYGVNS. Trimming left V 2 bases short and J 0 bases short, with 8 bases between. The CDR3 is 15 residues long. The CDR3 DNA is TGTGCCAGCAGTGAAGGCGCTCGCTCTGGAAACACCATATATTTT. It yields the protein CASSEGARSGNTIYF.

The genes are TRBV7-8 and TRBJ1-1; perhaps TRBD1 as D (6 bases). V was shortened by 5 bases and J by 0 bases, with 16 bases between the two germline ends. This CDR3 spans 16 amino acids. The germline V gene encodes CDR1 SGHVS and CDR2 FQNEAQ. CDR3 region: CASSLERTVMNTEAFF. The CDR3 coding sequence is TGTGCCAGCAGCCTTGAGAGGACAGTCATGAACACTGAAGCTTTCTTT.

This clone was observed once. V gene TRBV11-2 combines with J gene TRBJ1-3, with a possible D match to TRBD1 (5 bases). CDR1 SGHAT and CDR2 FQNNGV come from the germline V gene. This CDR3 contains 18 residues. Between the trimmed V and J ends, which lost 3 bases and 2 bases, there was a span of 20 bases. The CDR3 sequence is CASSFNQGPRSTGNTIYF. As DNA, the CDR3 is TGTGCCAGCAGCTTTAATCAGGGCCCCCGCTCCACTGGAAACACCATATATTTT.